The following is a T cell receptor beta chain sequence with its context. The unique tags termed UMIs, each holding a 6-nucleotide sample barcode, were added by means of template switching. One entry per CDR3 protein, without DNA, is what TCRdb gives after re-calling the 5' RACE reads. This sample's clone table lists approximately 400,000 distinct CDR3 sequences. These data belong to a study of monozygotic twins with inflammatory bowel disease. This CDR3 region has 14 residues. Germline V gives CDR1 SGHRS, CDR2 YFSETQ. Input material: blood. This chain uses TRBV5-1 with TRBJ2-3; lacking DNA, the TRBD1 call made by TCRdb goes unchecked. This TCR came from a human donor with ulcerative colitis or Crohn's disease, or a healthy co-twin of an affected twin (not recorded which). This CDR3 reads CASSPDDRRDTQYF.